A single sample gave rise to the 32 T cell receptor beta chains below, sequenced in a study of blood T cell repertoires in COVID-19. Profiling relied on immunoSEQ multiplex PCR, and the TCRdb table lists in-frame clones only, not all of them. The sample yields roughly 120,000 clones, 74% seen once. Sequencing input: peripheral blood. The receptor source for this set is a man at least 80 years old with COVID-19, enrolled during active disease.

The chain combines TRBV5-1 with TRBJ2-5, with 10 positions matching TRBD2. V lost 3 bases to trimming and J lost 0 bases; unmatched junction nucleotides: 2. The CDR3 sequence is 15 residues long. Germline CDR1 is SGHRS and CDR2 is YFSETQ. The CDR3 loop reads CASSSGLADQETQYF. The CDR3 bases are TGCGCCAGCAGCTCCGGACTAGCGGACCAAGAGACCCAGTACTTC.

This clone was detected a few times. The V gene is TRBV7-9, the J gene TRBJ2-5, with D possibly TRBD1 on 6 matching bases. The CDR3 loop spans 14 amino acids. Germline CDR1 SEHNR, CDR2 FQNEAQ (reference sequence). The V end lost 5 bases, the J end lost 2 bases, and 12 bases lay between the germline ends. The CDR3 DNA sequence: TGTGCCAGCAGCAGCTGGACAGCACAAGAGACCCAGTACTTC. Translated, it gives CASSSWTAQETQYF. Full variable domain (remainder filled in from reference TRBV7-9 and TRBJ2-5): DTGVSQNPRHKITKRGQNVTFRCDPISEHNRLYWYRQTLGQGPEFLTYFQNEAQLEKSRLLSDRFSAERPKGSFSTLEIQRTEQGDSAMYLCASSSWTAQETQYFGPGTRLLVL.

The CDR3 coding sequence is TGTGCCAGCAGCGTAGAGCCGGTCTCCTACAATGAGCAGTTCTTC. This gives the protein CASSVEPVSYNEQFF. The chain links TRBV9 to TRBJ2-1; D gene ambiguous. Germline assignment: CDR1 SGDLS and CDR2 YYNGEE. Deletions cut 0 bases from V and 0 bases from J, with 7 bases between. The CDR3 runs 15 residues.

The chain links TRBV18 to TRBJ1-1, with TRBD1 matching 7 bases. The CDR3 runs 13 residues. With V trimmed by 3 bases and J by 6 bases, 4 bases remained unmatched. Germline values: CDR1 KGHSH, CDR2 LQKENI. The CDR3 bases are TGTGCCAGCTCACCCCGGGACAGTCCTGAAGCTTTCTTT. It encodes CASSPRDSPEAFF.

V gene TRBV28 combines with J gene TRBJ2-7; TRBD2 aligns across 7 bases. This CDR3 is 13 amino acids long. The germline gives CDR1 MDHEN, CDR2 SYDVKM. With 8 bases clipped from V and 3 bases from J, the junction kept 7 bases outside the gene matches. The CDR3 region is CASSTSDSYEQYF. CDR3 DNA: TGTGCCAGCTCCACTAGCGACAGCTACGAGCAGTACTTC. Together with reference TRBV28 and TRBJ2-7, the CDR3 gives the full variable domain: DVKVTQSSRYLVKRTGEKVFLECVQDMDHENMFWYRQDPGLGLRLIYFSYDVKMKEKGDIPEGYSVSREKKERFSLILESASTNQTSMYLCASSTSDSYEQYFGPGTRLTVT.

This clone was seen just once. CDR3 in amino acids: CASSLAGGRLSDEQFF. The CDR3 DNA is TGTGCCAGCAGTCTCGCGGGAGGGAGACTGAGCGATGAGCAGTTCTTC. This chain joins TRBV6-4 and TRBJ2-1, with TRBD2 identical over 9 bases. V lost 5 bases, J lost 8 bases, and 13 bases stayed unmatched. CDR1 and CDR2 from the germline V gene are MRHNA and SNTAGT. The CDR3 extends over 16 amino acids.

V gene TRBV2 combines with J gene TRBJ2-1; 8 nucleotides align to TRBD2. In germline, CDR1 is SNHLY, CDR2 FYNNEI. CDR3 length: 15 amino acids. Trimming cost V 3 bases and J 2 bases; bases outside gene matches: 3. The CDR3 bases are TGTGCCAGCAGTGATTTGCGGGGGGCCTACAATGAGCAGTTCTTC. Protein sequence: CASSDLRGAYNEQFF. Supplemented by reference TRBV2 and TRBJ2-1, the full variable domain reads EPEVTQTPSHQVTQMGQEVILRCVPISNHLYFYWYRQILGQKVEFLVSFYNNEISEKSEIFDDQFSVERPDGSNFTLKIRSTKLEDSAMYFCASSDLRGAYNEQFFGPGTRLTVL.

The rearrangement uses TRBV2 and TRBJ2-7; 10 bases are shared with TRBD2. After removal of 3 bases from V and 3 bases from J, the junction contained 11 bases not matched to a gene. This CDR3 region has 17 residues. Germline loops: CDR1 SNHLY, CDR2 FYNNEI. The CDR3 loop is CASSDDPTSGDFYEQYF. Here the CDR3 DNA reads TGTGCCAGCAGTGACGACCCCACTAGCGGGGACTTCTACGAGCAGTACTTC.

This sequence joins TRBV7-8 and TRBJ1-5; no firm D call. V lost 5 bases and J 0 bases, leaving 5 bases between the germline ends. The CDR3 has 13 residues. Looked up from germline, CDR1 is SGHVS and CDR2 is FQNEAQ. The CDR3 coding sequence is TGTGCCAGCAGCCAGAGTAGCAATCAGCCCCAGCATTTT. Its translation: CASSQSSNQPQHF.

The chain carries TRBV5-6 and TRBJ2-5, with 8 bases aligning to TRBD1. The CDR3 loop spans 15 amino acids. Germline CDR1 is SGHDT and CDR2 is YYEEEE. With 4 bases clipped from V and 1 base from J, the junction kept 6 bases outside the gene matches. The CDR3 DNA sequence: TGTGCCAGCAGCGAGGGGACAGGAATCCAAGAGACCCAGTACTTC. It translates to CASSEGTGIQETQYF. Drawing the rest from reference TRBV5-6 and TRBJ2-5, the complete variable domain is DAGVTQSPTHLIKTRGQQVTLRCSPKSGHDTVSWYQQALGQGPQFIFQYYEEEERQRGNFPDRFSGHQFPNYSSELNVNALLLGDSALYLCASSEGTGIQETQYFGPGTRLLVL.

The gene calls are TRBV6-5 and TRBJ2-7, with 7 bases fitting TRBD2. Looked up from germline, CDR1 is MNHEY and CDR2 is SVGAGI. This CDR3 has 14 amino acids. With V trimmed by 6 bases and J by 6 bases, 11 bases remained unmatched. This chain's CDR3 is CASSPAGVEGEQYF. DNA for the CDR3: TGTGCCAGCAGCCCCGCGGGGGTGGAGGGCGAGCAGTACTTC.

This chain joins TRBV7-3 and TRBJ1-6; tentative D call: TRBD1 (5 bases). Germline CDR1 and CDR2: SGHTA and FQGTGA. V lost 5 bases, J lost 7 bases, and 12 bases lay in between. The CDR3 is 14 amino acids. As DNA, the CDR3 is TGTGCCAGCAGCAACGCCCCAGGGAATTCACCCCTCCACTTT. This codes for CASSNAPGNSPLHF.

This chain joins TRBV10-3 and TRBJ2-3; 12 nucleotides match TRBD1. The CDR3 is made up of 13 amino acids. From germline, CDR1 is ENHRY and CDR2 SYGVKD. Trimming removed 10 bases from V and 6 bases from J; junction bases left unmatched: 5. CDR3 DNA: TGTGCCACTGGGGACAGGGGGCAGGATACGCAGTATTTT. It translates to CATGDRGQDTQYF.

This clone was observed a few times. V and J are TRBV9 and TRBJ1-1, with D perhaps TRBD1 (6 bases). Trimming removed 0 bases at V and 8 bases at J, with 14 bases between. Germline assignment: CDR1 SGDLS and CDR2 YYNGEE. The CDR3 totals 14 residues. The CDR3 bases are TGTGCCAGCAGCGTAGGCAACAGGGTTGGCGAAGCTTTCTTT. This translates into CASSVGNRVGEAFF.

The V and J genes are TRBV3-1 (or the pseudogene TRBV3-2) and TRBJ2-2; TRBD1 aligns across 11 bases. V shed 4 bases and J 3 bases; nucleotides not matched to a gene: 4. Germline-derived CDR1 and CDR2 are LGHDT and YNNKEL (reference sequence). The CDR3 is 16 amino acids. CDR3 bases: TGTGCCAGCAGCCCAGGACAGGGGGCGTACACCGGGGAGCTGTTTTTT. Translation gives CASSPGQGAYTGELFF.

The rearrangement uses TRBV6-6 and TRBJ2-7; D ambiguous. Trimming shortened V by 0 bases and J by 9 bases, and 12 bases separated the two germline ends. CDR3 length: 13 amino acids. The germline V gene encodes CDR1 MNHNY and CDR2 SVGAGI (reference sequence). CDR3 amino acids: CASSYSGAGWQYF. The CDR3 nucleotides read TGTGCCAGCAGTTACTCAGGAGCCGGGTGGCAGTACTTC.

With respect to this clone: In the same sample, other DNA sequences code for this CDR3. The DNA for the CDR3 is TGTGCCAGCAGCTTAGGGGCGGGTCAGCCCCAGCATTTT. Amino acid sequence: CASSLGAGQPQHF. This chain connects TRBV7-2 to TRBJ1-5; no clear D gene. Trimming took 1 base from V and 6 from J, leaving 7 bases between them. Germline values: CDR1 SGHTA, CDR2 FQGNSA. CDR3 length: 13 amino acids.

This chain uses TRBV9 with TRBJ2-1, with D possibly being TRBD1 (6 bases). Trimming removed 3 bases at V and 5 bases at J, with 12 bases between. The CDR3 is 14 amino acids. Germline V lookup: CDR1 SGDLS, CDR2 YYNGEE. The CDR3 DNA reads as TGTGCCAGCAGCGCGGGACAAGAAAACAATGAGCAGTTCTTC. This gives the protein CASSAGQENNEQFF.

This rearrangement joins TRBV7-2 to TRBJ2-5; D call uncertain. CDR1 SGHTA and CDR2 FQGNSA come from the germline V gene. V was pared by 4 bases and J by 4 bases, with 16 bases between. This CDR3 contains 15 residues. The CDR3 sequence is CASSSRHLIGETQYF. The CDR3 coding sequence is TGTGCCAGCAGCTCCCGACACCTGATAGGAGAGACCCAGTACTTC.

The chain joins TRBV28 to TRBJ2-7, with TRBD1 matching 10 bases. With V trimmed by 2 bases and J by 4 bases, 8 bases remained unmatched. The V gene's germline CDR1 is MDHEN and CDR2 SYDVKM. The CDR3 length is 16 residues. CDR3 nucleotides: TGTGCCAGCAGTTTAGCGTGGACAGGGGGGTCGTACGAGCAGTACTTC. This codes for CASSLAWTGGSYEQYF.

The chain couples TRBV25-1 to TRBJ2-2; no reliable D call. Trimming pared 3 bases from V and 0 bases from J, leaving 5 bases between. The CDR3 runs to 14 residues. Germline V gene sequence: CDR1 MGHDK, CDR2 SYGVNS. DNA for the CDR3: TGTGCCAGCAGTGACAGGACGAACACCGGGGAGCTGTTTTTT. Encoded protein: CASSDRTNTGELFF.

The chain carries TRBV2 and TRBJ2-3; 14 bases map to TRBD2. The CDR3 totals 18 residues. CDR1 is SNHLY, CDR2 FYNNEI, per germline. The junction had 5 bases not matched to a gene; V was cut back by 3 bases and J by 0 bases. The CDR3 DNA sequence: TGTGCCAGCAGTGAGGGACTAGCGGGAGCCTACAGCACAGATACGCAGTATTTT. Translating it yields CASSEGLAGAYSTDTQYF.

CDR3 in DNA: TGTGCCAGCAGTTACGGACACTCTGGAAACACCATATATTTT. As protein: CASSYGHSGNTIYF. The rearrangement uses TRBV6-2 or TRBV6-3 and TRBJ1-3, with D possibly TRBD1 on 5 matching bases. The V gene lost 2 bases and the J gene lost 0 bases, with 5 bases spanning the gap. CDR3 length: 14 amino acids. Germline values: CDR1 MNHEY, CDR2 SVGEGT.

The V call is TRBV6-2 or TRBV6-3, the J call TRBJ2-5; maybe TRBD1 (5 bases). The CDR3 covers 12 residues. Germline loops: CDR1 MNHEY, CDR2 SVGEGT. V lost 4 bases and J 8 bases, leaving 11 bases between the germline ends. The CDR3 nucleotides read TGTGCCAGCAGTTTTGTGGGGCCTACCCAGTACTTC. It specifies CASSFVGPTQYF.

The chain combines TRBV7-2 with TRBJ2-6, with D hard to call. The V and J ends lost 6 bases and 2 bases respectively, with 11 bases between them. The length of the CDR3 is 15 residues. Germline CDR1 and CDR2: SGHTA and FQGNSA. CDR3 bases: TGTGCCAGCAGTCCCGAGGTAGCTGGGGCCAACGTCCTGACTTTC. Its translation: CASSPEVAGANVLTF.

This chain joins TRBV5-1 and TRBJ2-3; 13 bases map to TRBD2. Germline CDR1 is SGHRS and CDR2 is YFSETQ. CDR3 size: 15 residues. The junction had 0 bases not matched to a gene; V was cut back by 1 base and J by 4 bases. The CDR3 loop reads CASSLTSGGADTQYF. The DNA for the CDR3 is TGCGCCAGCAGCTTGACTAGCGGGGGGGCAGATACGCAGTATTTT.

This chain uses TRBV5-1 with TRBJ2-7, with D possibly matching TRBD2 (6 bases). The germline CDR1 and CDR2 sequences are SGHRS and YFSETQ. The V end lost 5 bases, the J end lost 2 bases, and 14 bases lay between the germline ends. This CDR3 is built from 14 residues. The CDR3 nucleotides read TGCGCCAGCAGACCCGGGACTGAAGCCTACGAGCAGTACTTC. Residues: CASRPGTEAYEQYF.

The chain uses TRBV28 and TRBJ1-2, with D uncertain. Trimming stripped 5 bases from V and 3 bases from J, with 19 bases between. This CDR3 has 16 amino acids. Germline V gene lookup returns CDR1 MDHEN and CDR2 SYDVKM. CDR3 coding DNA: TGTGCCAGCAGTCTCGGAGGGTTCGGCCGGGACTATGGCTACACCTTC. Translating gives CASSLGGFGRDYGYTF.

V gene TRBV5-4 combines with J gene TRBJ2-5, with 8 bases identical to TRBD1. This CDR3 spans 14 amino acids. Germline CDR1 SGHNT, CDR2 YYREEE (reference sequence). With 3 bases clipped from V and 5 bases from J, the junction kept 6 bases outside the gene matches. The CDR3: CASSWRTGRETQYF. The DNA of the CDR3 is TGTGCCAGCAGCTGGCGGACAGGGAGGGAGACCCAGTACTTC.

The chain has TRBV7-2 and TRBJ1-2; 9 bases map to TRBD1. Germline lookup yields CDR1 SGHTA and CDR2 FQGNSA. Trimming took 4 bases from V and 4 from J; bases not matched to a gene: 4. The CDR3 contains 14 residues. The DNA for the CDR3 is TGTGCCAGCAGCTCCGGGACAGGGCTCTATGGCTACACCTTC. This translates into CASSSGTGLYGYTF. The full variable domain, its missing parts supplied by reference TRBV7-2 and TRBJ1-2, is GAGVSQSPSNKVTEKGKDVELRCDPISGHTALYWYRQSLGQGLEFLIYFQGNSAPDKSGLPSDRFSAERTGGSVSTLTIQRTQQEDSAVYLCASSSGTGLYGYTFGSGTRLTVV.

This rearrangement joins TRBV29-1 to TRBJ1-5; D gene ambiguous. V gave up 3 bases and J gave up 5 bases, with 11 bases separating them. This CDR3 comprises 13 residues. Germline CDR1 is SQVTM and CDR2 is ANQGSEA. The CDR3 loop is CSVDGERDQPQHF. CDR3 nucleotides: TGCAGCGTTGATGGGGAGAGGGATCAGCCCCAGCATTTT.

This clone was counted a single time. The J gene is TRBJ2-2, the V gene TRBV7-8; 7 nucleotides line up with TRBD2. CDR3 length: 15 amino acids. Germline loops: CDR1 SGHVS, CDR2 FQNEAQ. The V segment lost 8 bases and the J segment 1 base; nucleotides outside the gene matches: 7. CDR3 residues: CASGRELVNTGELFF. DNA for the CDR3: TGTGCCAGCGGGAGGGAGTTGGTGAACACCGGGGAGCTGTTTTTT.